This T cell receptor beta chain originates from a study of blood T cell repertoires in COVID-19. Overall study context: There were acute and convalescent COVID-19 samples, and they came from the United States, Italy and Spain. The analysed material was cDNA or gDNA that came from T cells, B-cell-depleted T cells, or PBMCs.

V lost 6 bases, J lost 8 bases, and 4 bases stayed unmatched. The CDR3 length is 12 residues. Original data processing: Amplification from reference gene primers served as the basis for estimated nucleated cell counts. Profiled with immunoSEQ multiplex PCR; TCRdb holds only in-frame clones, not every one. The V and J calls and clone size are taken from that table; D and trimming were inferred from the DNA. The sample has a few hundred thousand clones, 89% seen once. The material sequenced was peripheral blood. This chain connects TRBV12-3 or TRBV12-4 to TRBJ1-5, with 7 bases identical to TRBD1. The sequence came from a woman aged 40 to 55 who had recovered from COVID-19. The chain's CDR3 is CASRQGLEPQHF. DNA of the CDR3: TGTGCCAGCAGACAGGGGTTGGAGCCCCAGCATTTT.